This T cell receptor (beta chain) was documented in a study of vaccination effects on CD4 cells after COVID-19. Study observations and caveats: Few convalescent patients, and no early post-infection timepoints, were available to the study.

Prior to sequencing, the ViraFEST assay stimulated PBMC with viral peptide pools, which expanded the antigen-specific CD4+ T cells. Culture proceeded for approximately 9 days, and CD4+ T cells were then isolated. Participants each got two BNT162b2 or mRNA-1273 vaccine doses. PBMC were cultured at roughly 2 million per well with about 10 IU/ml IL-2 and about 9.4 ug/ml peptides. Repertoires were generated with immunoSEQ multiplex PCR, while TCRdb's copy carries only in-frame clones and drops some. The sample shows roughly 23,000 clones, 77% of them seen only once. As to this clone: Antigen specificity is unknown.

The CDR3 length is 14 residues. Germline V gives CDR1 SGHKS, CDR2 YYEKEE (reference sequence). Trimming removed 3 bases from V and 4 bases from J, with 13 bases in between. This rearrangement joins TRBV5-5 to TRBJ1-1; D is ambiguous. The specimen comprised CD4+ T cells from PBMCs cultured with HCoV-NL63 spike peptides, sampled after COVID-19 vaccination. This sequence originates from a human donor who received a COVID-19 vaccine. The chain's CDR3 is CASSSKAMGTEAFF. The CDR3 DNA follows: TGTGCCAGCAGCTCAAAGGCCATGGGCACTGAAGCTTTCTTT.